This TCR beta chain was identified in a study of shared clonotypes between healthy human individuals. Across the whole study: The plates for each donor numbered three CD4 naive, three CD4 memory, two CD8 naive and one CD8 memory.

The CDR3 consists of 17 residues. V was pared by 0 bases and J by 12 bases, with 13 bases of the junction left unmatched. CDR1 MNHNS and CDR2 SASEGT come from the germline V gene. TCRdb's table, derived via immunoSEQ multiplex PCR, lists solely in-frame clones and lacks some. Found here are approximately 2,200,000 clones, roughly 91% of them singletons; the top ten hold 1.5% to 2%. Naive CD8 cells lacked CD45RO, underwent positive selection for CCR7 and left out terminally differentiated effector memory CD45RA+ cells. This sequence joins TRBV6-1 and TRBJ2-1, with TRBD2 matching over 11 bases. This receptor was taken from a man between 18 and 35 years old in good health. Some clones in this sample may be carry-over from other donors' samples. The source material was naive CD8+ T cells from PBMCs. The CDR3 protein is CASSEAPRVAGGRRQFF. The CDR3 DNA sequence: TGTGCCAGCAGTGAAGCGCCGAGGGTAGCGGGGGGGCGTCGGCAGTTCTTC.